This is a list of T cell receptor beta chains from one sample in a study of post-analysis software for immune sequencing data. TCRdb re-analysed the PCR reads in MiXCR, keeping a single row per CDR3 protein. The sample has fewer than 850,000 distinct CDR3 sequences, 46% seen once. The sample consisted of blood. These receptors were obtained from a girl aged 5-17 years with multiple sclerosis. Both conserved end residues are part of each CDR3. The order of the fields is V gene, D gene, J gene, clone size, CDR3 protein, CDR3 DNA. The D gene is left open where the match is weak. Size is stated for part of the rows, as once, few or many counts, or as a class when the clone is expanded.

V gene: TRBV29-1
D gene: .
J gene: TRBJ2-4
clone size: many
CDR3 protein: CSAKQLAKNIQYF
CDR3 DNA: TGCAGCGCAAAACAGCTAGCCAAAAACATTCAGTACTTC

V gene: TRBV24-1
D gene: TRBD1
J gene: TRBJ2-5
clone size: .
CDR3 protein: CATSPGQGRGQETQYF
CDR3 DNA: TGTGCCACCAGTCCCGGACAGGGAAGGGGGCAAGAGACCCAGTACTTC

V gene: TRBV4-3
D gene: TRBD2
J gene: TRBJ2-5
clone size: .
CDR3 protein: CASSQDSSGTQAQETQYF
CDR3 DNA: TGCGCCAGCAGCCAAGATTCTAGCGGGACCCAGGCCCAAGAGACCCAGTACTTC

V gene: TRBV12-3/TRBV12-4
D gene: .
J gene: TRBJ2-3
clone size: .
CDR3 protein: CASGIRGRADTQYF
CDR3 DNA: TGTGCCAGCGGTATTCGGGGGCGTGCAGATACGCAGTATTTT

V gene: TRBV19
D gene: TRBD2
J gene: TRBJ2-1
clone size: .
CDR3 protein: CASSPPSGRGYNEQFF
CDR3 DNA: TGTGCCAGTAGTCCACCTAGCGGGAGGGGGTACAATGAGCAGTTCTTC

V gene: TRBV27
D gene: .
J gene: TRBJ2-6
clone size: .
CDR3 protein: CASSSATGANVLTF
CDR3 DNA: TGTGCCAGCAGTAGTGCAACTGGGGCCAACGTCCTGACTTTC

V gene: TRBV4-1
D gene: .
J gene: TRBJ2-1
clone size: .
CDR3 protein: CASSQRRASYNEQFF
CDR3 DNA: TGCGCCAGCAGCCAGCGGCGGGCCTCCTACAATGAGCAGTTCTTC

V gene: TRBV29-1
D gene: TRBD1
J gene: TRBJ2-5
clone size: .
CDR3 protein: CSVGVQGISETQYF
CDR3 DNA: TGCAGCGTTGGCGTACAGGGGATCTCAGAGACCCAGTACTTC

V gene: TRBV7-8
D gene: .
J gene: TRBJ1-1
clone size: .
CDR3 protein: CASSLAFRAGQREGEAFF
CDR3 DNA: TGTGCCAGCAGCTTAGCGTTCAGGGCAGGCCAAAGGGAAGGTGAAGCTTTCTTT

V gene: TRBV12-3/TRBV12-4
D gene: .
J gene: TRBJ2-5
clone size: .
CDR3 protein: CASSFRGSGQYF
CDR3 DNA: TGTGCCAGCAGTTTTCGAGGGAGTGGGCAGTACTTC

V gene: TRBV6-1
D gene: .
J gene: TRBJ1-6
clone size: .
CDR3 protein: CASSEARGANDSPLHF
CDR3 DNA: TGTGCCAGCAGTGAAGCGAGGGGGGCCAACGATTCACCCCTCCACTTT

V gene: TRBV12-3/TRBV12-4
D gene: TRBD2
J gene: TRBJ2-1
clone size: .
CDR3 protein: CASSPLGLPYQFF
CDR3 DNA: TGTGCCAGCAGTCCCTTGGGACTACCTTACCAGTTCTTC

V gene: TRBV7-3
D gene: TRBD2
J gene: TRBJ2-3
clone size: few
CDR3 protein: CASSSTSGMADTQYF
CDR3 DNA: TGTGCCAGCAGCTCAACTAGCGGGATGGCAGATACGCAGTATTTT

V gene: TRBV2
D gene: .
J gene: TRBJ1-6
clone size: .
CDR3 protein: CASTRLGEDSPLHF
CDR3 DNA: TGTGCCAGCACTCGGTTAGGGGAGGATTCACCCCTCCACTTT

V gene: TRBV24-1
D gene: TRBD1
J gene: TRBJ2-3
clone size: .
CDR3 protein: CATSQGADTQYF
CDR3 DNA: TGTGCCACCTCGCAGGGGGCAGATACGCAGTATTTT

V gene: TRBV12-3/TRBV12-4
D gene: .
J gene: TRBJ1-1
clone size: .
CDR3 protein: CASSLRVWATEAFF
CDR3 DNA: TGTGCCAGCAGTCTCAGGGTCTGGGCCACTGAAGCTTTCTTT

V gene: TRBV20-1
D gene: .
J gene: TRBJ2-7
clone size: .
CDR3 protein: CSARNGNSYEQYF
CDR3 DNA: TGCAGTGCTAGAAACGGGAACTCCTACGAGCAGTACTTC